What follows describes a single TCR beta chain. Its antigen is still unknown. Within one base of it there is no much larger clone, and no base qualities were kept. TCRbeta CDR3 regions were amplified from genomic DNA using the immunoSEQ Assay, a bias-controlled multiplex PCR. Regarding the original processing steps: The number of nucleated cells in each sample was estimated from the amplification of reference gene primers within the assay. Sequence reads were collapsed and filtered to measure the absolute abundance of every unique TCRbeta CDR3 rearrangement. For each sample, productive Simpson clonality was calculated by taking the square root of Simpson's diversity index across productive rearrangements. The immuneACCESS repertoire file appears here via TCRdb, limited to in-frame rearrangements. These files lack a portion of the clones; in checked studies, under half of the deficit traces to unresolved V genes, and the cause of the others is not known. The DNA gave D and trimming, while V, J and clone size come from that table. The sample table shows 150,000 to 200,000 clones, and about 90% are seen once. The ten largest clones capture roughly 9.8% of the sample.

These data belong to a study of blood T cell repertoires in COVID-19 (dated by TCRdb to the early 2020s). Regarding the complete study: The collaborator samples originated in the United States, Italy and Spain and spanned the acute and convalescent phases of COVID-19. The prospective study material was composed of cDNA or gDNA derived from T cells, B-cell-depleted T cells, or PBMCs. Subjects who had been exposed to COVID-19, were actively infected with it, or had recovered from it provided the deeply sampled blood TCRbeta repertoires that made up the dataset. The repertoires were released in a freely available public database meant as a resource for research on the immune response to SARS-CoV-2. The samples were drawn from two sources: the first 160 participants of the ongoing ImmuneRACE study, and fewer than 1,500 subjects contributed by 6 global collaborators. Nearly every sample came with metadata listing a de-identified subject ID, COVID-19 status, age in years and sex. Where available, HLA class I and class II types were obtained from metadata supplied by the sample provider rather than from assay-based typing. Broad study findings and their caveats: The amount of clinical and demographic metadata varied by source and participant and was provided uncurated.

V loses 5 bases at its end and J loses 9 bases; junction bases beyond the gene matches: 10. The CDR3 holds 15 amino acids from the cysteine to the phenylalanine. The only DNA kept is the CDR3, 45 bases in frame from the first base. The CDR1 and CDR2 encoded by the germline V gene are SGHTA and FQGNSA. One collaborating source in Seattle enrolled patients during active infection and followed them longitudinally through the course of disease. Each collaborating institution followed its own protocols to collect whole blood in K2EDTA tubes. Collaborator samples were shipped for TCRbeta analysis as frozen whole blood, isolated PBMCs, or DNA extracted from either sample type.

The receptor was isolated from a woman aged 60 to 75 with COVID-19, enrolled during active disease. The sequenced sample was peripheral blood. This chain is built from TRBV7-2 and TRBJ2-1, with 10 central nucleotides matching TRBD2. Here the CDR3 is given as CASSPGAGGYGEQFF. The bases read TGTGCCAGCAGCCCCGGAGCGGGAGGGTATGGTGAGCAGTTCTTC.